Following are 24 T cell receptor beta chains from one sample sequenced in a study of T cell clonotyping in hematopoietic cell transplantation. TCRdb keeps only in-frame clones here, not all; method: immunoSEQ multiplex PCR. The sample lists about 8,100 clones; roughly 91% were seen once. The source was peripheral blood mononuclear cells, collected at the time of graft-versus-host disease after allogeneic stem cell transplant. The receptors shown here come from a male patient aged 55 to 69 who had an allogeneic stem cell transplant from a related donor, so the T cells may come from the graft donor. Some clones in this sample may be carry-over from other donors' samples.

This rearrangement joins TRBV18 to TRBJ1-5; perhaps TRBD1 as D (6 bases). V was cut by 5 bases and J by 3 bases, with 14 bases left in between. Germline-derived CDR1 and CDR2 are KGHSH and LQKENI. The CDR3 length is 15 residues. CDR3 DNA sequence: TGTGCCAGCTCAGAAGACAGGAGACCCAATCAGCCCCAGCATTTT. Translating it yields CASSEDRRPNQPQHF.

To note about this clone: At one end, the junction sequence differs from germline, possibly due to a read error. The rearrangement joins TRBV19 to TRBJ2-5; D may be TRBD1 (6 bases). The germline gives CDR1 LNHDA, CDR2 SQIVND (reference sequence). The CDR3 runs 14 residues. CDR3 coding DNA: TGTGCCAGTAGCATAGACAGGTCCCAAGAGACCCAGTACTTC. It codes for CASSIDRSQETQYF.

This sequence joins TRBV29-1 and TRBJ1-2, with 9 bases fitting TRBD1. This CDR3 has 18 residues. With V trimmed by 3 bases and J by 1 base, 15 bases remained unmatched. Looked up from germline, CDR1 is SQVTM and CDR2 is ANQGSEA. The CDR3 nucleotides are TGCAGCGTTGATTTTGCGGGACAGGGCTTAGGGGGTAACTATGGCTACACCTTC. This codes for CSVDFAGQGLGGNYGYTF.

The rearrangement uses TRBV28 and TRBJ2-2, with D unclear. The V end was cut by 11 bases, the J end by 0 bases, with 10 bases between. The germline CDR1 and CDR2 sequences are MDHEN and SYDVKM. CDR3 length equals 13 residues. The CDR3 is CAGESANTGELFF. DNA for the CDR3: TGTGCCGGCGAGAGCGCGAACACCGGGGAGCTGTTTTTT.

V and J are TRBV4-3 and TRBJ1-2; no firm D call. The germline V gene has CDR1 LGHNA and CDR2 YSLEER. This CDR3 spans 14 amino acids. V dropped 1 base and J dropped 7 bases, with 13 bases sitting between them. Written as DNA, the CDR3 is TGCGCCAGCAGCCAAGGACGGGCCCGGGGTGGCTACACCTTC. It codes for CASSQGRARGGYTF.

This clone came up a few times. CDR3: CASSQGFTNTEAFF. CDR3 DNA: TGCGCCAGCAGCCAGGGTTTTACGAACACTGAAGCTTTCTTT. V usage is TRBV4-3 and J usage is TRBJ1-1, with D unclear. V was trimmed by 3 bases and J by 1 base, leaving 9 bases between them. This CDR3 has 14 residues. From germline, CDR1 is LGHNA and CDR2 YSLEER.

The V gene is TRBV7-2, the J gene TRBJ2-5; no firm D call. CDR1 SGHTA and CDR2 FQGNSA come from the germline V gene. This CDR3 region has 14 residues. Trimming took 5 bases from V and 2 from J, leaving 12 bases between them. CDR3 residues: CASSPRVSQETQYF. The CDR3 DNA reads TGTGCCAGCAGCCCTAGGGTTTCTCAAGAGACCCAGTACTTC.

The chain couples TRBV5-8 to TRBJ2-4; D remains unclear. V was trimmed by 1 base and J by 9 bases, leaving 8 bases between them. Germline V gene lookup returns CDR1 SGHTS and CDR2 YDEGEE. This CDR3 is 12 amino acids long. CDR3 protein: CASSLIPGIQYF. Written as DNA, the CDR3 is TGTGCCAGCAGCTTGATCCCGGGCATTCAGTACTTC.

CDR3 sequence: CASSGGTTNSPLHF. The CDR3 nucleotides read TGTGCCAGCAGCGGAGGGACAACAAATTCACCCCTCCACTTT. The chain recombines TRBV7-3 with TRBJ1-6; tentative D call: TRBD1 (6 bases). Germline CDR1 and CDR2: SGHTA and FQGTGA. V dropped 5 bases and J dropped 7 bases, with 12 bases sitting between them. This CDR3 contains 14 residues.

The V call is TRBV28, the J call TRBJ2-6; no reliable D call. This CDR3 spans 15 amino acids. The V end was cut by 6 bases, the J end by 1 base, with 10 bases between. Germline V gene data show CDR1 as MDHEN and CDR2 as SYDVKM. CDR3 sequence reads: CASSPIGSGANVLTF. Written as DNA, the CDR3 is TGTGCCAGCAGCCCTATAGGGTCTGGGGCCAACGTCCTGACTTTC.

This clone has only one observation. J is TRBJ1-2 and V is TRBV5-4; weak D call: TRBD1 (5 bases). CDR3 length equals 15 residues. V shed 4 bases and J shed 8 bases, with 21 bases lying between them. Germline V lookup: CDR1 SGHNT, CDR2 YYREEE (reference sequence). CDR3 sequence (DNA): TGTGCCAGCAGCGGGGAGAGGTTTGGGGCGCGAGGCTACACCTTC. This encodes CASSGERFGARGYTF.

This clone was seen only a few times. This chain links TRBV6-1 with TRBJ1-1, with TRBD1 as a possible D gene (6 bases). The CDR3 covers 16 residues. Trimming cost V 4 bases and J 0 bases, with 15 bases left between them. Germline assignment: CDR1 MNHNS and CDR2 SASEGT. The CDR3 region is CASSVGGRVMNTEAFF. CDR3 bases: TGTGCCAGCAGTGTTGGGGGGCGCGTTATGAACACTGAAGCTTTCTTT.

V and J are TRBV11-3 and TRBJ2-7; possibly TRBD2 for D (5 bases). In germline, CDR1 is SGHNT, CDR2 YENEEA. This CDR3 contains 15 residues. The V and J ends lost 5 bases and 9 bases respectively, with 23 bases between them. Here the CDR3 reads CASSPPGGEIHLQYF. CDR3 nucleotides: TGTGCCAGCAGCCCCCCGGGTGGGGAGATCCACCTGCAGTACTTC.

The V call is TRBV6-5, the J call TRBJ1-1, with 9 bases that match TRBD1. The CDR3 extends over 15 amino acids. CDR1 and CDR2 (germline): MNHEY, SVGAGI. After removal of 0 bases from V and 12 bases from J, the junction contained 11 bases not matched to a gene. The CDR3 is CASSYSTAGGQGTFF. The CDR3 DNA follows: TGTGCCAGCAGTTACTCTACGGCTGGGGGACAGGGAACTTTCTTT.

With respect to this clone: This CDR3 is also generated by other DNA sequences in the sample. The rearrangement joins TRBV19 to TRBJ1-1; 7 nucleotides match TRBD1. Germline V lookup: CDR1 LNHDA, CDR2 SQIVND (reference sequence). The CDR3 runs 14 residues. Trimming took 1 base from V and 2 from J; bases not matched to a gene: 1. CDR3: CASSIGTGNTEAFF. DNA of the CDR3: TGTGCCAGTAGTATAGGGACAGGAAACACTGAAGCTTTCTTT. The full variable domain, with the rest looked up from reference TRBV19 and TRBJ1-1, is DGGITQSPKYLFRKEGQNVTLSCEQNLNHDAMYWYRQDPGQGLRLIYYSQIVNDFQKGDIAEGYSVSREKKESFPLTVTSAQKNPTAFYLCASSIGTGNTEAFFGQGTRLTVV.

This sequence joins TRBV19 and TRBJ1-6; D possibly corresponds to TRBD1 (5 bases). Per the germline V gene, CDR1 is LNHDA and CDR2 is SQIVND (reference sequence). The CDR3 consists of 18 residues. Between the trimmed V and J ends, which lost 5 bases and 5 bases, there was a span of 22 bases. For the CDR3, the DNA is TGTGCCAGTAGTCCCCGGGCAGGGACTTTCTTGGATAATTCACCCCTCCACTTT. Translation: CASSPRAGTFLDNSPLHF.

In this sample, this clone turned up once. The chain links TRBV14 to TRBJ2-1; TRBD2 matches at 9 bases. The trim removed 4 bases at V and 2 bases at J, leaving 9 bases unmatched. CDR3 length equals 17 residues. Germline CDR1 SGHDN, CDR2 FVKESK. The CDR3 is CASSPKTGGGAYNEQFF. CDR3 coding DNA: TGTGCCAGCAGCCCGAAAACGGGCGGGGGGGCCTACAATGAGCAGTTCTTC.

The CDR3 here is CASSQGGRGNNQPQHF. DNA for the CDR3: TGTGCCAGCAGCCAAGGAGGCAGGGGAAACAATCAGCCCCAGCATTTT. The V and J genes are TRBV7-9 and TRBJ1-5; TRBD1 might be the D (6 bases). This CDR3 is built from 16 residues. V gave up 5 bases and J gave up 3 bases, with 17 bases separating them. Germline V lookup: CDR1 SEHNR, CDR2 FQNEAQ (reference sequence).

The chain combines TRBV4-1 with TRBJ1-6, with TRBD1 identical over 7 bases. The CDR3 sequence is 13 residues long. The ends lost 3 bases at V and 10 bases at J; junction bases unmatched: 3. Per the germline V gene, CDR1 is MGHRA and CDR2 is YSYEKL. CDR3 in amino acids: CASSQDRYSPLHF. CDR3 DNA sequence: TGCGCCAGCAGCCAGGACAGGTACTCACCCCTCCACTTT.

This chain connects TRBV6-1 to TRBJ2-1; perhaps TRBD2 as D (7 bases). This CDR3 is built from 16 residues. V was clipped by 0 bases and J by 2 bases, with 11 bases between them. The germline V gene has CDR1 MNHNS and CDR2 SASEGT. The DNA for the CDR3 is TGTGCCAGCAGTGAAGCCCGGGGGGCTCCCTACAATGAGCAGTTCTTC. This gives the protein CASSEARGAPYNEQFF.

This chain connects TRBV5-1 to TRBJ2-6; D call uncertain. CDR3 length equals 15 residues. CDR1 and CDR2 from the germline V gene are SGHRS and YFSETQ. V was trimmed by 3 bases and J by 0 bases, leaving 7 bases between them. The CDR3 loop is CASSYTSSGANVLTF. The CDR3 DNA is TGCGCCAGCAGCTACACCAGCTCTGGGGCCAACGTCCTGACTTTC.

The chain's CDR3 is CASQPGQGIYEQYF. The CDR3 DNA sequence: TGTGCCAGCCAGCCGGGACAGGGAATCTACGAGCAGTACTTC. J is TRBJ2-7 and V is TRBV2; 9 bases are a match to TRBD1. V dropped 8 bases and J dropped 3; count of bases not matched to a gene: 8. The V gene's germline CDR1 is SNHLY and CDR2 FYNNEI. The CDR3 extends over 14 amino acids. Drawing the rest from reference TRBV2 and TRBJ2-7, the complete variable domain is EPEVTQTPSHQVTQMGQEVILRCVPISNHLYFYWYRQILGQKVEFLVSFYNNEISEKSEIFDDQFSVERPDGSNFTLKIRSTKLEDSAMYFCASQPGQGIYEQYFGPGTRLTVT.

This sequence joins TRBV27 and TRBJ2-1; TRBD1 agrees at 7 bases. Germline CDR1 MNHEY, CDR2 SMNVEV (reference sequence). V dropped 4 bases and J dropped 5; count of bases not matched to a gene: 8. This CDR3 has 15 amino acids. In DNA form, the CDR3 reads TGTGCCAGCAGTTCGAGACAGGGATCCAACAATGAGCAGTTCTTC. This sequence encodes CASSSRQGSNNEQFF.

The genes are TRBV6-1 and TRBJ1-1, with D unclear. The germline V gene has CDR1 MNHNS and CDR2 SASEGT. Trimming shortened V by 11 bases and J by 4 bases, and 11 bases separated the two germline ends. CDR3 length equals 11 residues. In DNA, the CDR3 is TGTGCCTCACGGTGGGTCACTGAAGCTTTCTTT. Translation: CASRWVTEAFF.